Below, 27 T cell receptor beta chains from the same sample are listed, as sequenced in a study of T-cell memory formation after mild COVID-19. TCRdb re-analysed the 5' RACE reads in MiXCR, keeping a single row per CDR3 protein. Among about 340,000 distinct CDR3 sequences listed, around a fifth were seen once. Specimen: PBMCs or a T cell subset sorted from them (not recorded which). These receptors originate from an adult woman who had mild COVID-19 (a few samples of this study predate the infection). Cell type and time point are not known.

A word on this clonotype: Its ends do not fully match the called genes, so a read error is possible. The chain has TRBV10-3 and TRBJ2-3; a weak D match, TRBD2 (7 bases). The germline gives CDR1 ENHRY, CDR2 SYGVKD. This CDR3 has 15 residues. CDR3 sequence: CAISESFGRTATQYF. The DNA for the CDR3 is TGTGCCATCAGTGAGTCGTTCGGGAGGACAGCTACGCAGTATTTT.

The V call is TRBV7-9, the J call TRBJ2-1, with 9 nucleotides matching TRBD1. In germline, CDR1 is SEHNR, CDR2 FQNEAQ (reference sequence). V shed 5 bases, J shed 8 bases, and the junction held 7 bases outside the gene matches. This CDR3 spans 14 amino acids. The CDR3 DNA reads as TGTGCCAGCAGCAGCGGGACAGGGTACGATGAGCAGTTCTTC. Translated: CASSSGTGYDEQFF.

V usage is TRBV28 and J usage is TRBJ2-7, with D perhaps assigned TRBD1 or TRBD2 (6 bases each). CDR3 length: 14 amino acids. The germline V and J ends were trimmed by 8 bases and 0 bases, with 14 bases remaining between them. Germline V gene data show CDR1 as MDHEN and CDR2 as SYDVKM. CDR3 in DNA: TGTGCCAGCGGGGGGACACTAAGCTCCTACGAGCAGTACTTC. Translating it yields CASGGTLSSYEQYF. Combining the CDR3 with reference TRBV28 and TRBJ2-7 gives the whole variable domain DVKVTQSSRYLVKRTGEKVFLECVQDMDHENMFWYRQDPGLGLRLIYFSYDVKMKEKGDIPEGYSVSREKKERFSLILESASTNQTSMYLCASGGTLSSYEQYFGPGTRLTVT.

This clonotype was seen a few times. The V gene is TRBV19, the J gene TRBJ1-4, with D hard to call. Germline V gene data show CDR1 as LNHDA and CDR2 as SQIVND (reference sequence). The CDR3 extends over 12 amino acids. V lost 6 bases and J 5 bases, leaving 7 bases between the germline ends. The CDR3 spells CASRDGNEKLFF. The CDR3 DNA reads TGTGCCAGTAGGGACGGCAATGAAAAACTGTTTTTT. Together with reference TRBV19 and TRBJ1-4, the CDR3 gives the full variable domain: DGGITQSPKYLFRKEGQNVTLSCEQNLNHDAMYWYRQDPGQGLRLIYYSQIVNDFQKGDIAEGYSVSREKKESFPLTVTSAQKNPTAFYLCASRDGNEKLFFGSGTQLSVL.

This clonotype came up a few times. The chain employs TRBV29-1 and TRBJ2-3, with 9 bases aligning to TRBD2. The CDR3 contains 15 residues. Per germline, CDR1 SQVTM and CDR2 ANQGSEA. The junction had 10 bases not matched to a gene; V was cut back by 6 bases and J by 3 bases. CDR3 protein: CSVNVAGVLTDTQYF. CDR3 nucleotides: TGCAGCGTCAACGTAGCGGGAGTTCTGACAGATACGCAGTATTTT.

The chain is built from TRBV3-1 and TRBJ1-4; D not certain. The CDR3 runs to 14 residues. The germline gives CDR1 LGHDT, CDR2 YNNKEL (reference sequence). V lost 1 base, J lost 4 bases, and 7 bases lay in between. The DNA of the CDR3 is TGTGCCAGCAGCCAAGTTAGCAATAATGAAAAACTGTTTTTT. Its translation is CASSQVSNNEKLFF.

The chain's CDR3 is CSATGLAGVGETQYF. CDR3 DNA: TGCAGTGCCACGGGACTAGCGGGAGTTGGAGAGACCCAGTACTTC. V gene TRBV20-1 combines with J gene TRBJ2-5; 14 bases are a match to TRBD2. Germline loops: CDR1 DFQATT, CDR2 SNEGSKA (reference sequence). With 6 bases clipped from V and 4 bases from J, the junction kept 7 bases outside the gene matches. The CDR3 has 15 amino acids.

The J gene is TRBJ2-5, the V gene TRBV5-1; the D call may be TRBD1 or TRBD2 (5 bases each). V lost 4 bases and J lost 2, with 12 bases in between. There are 14 residues in the CDR3. Germline values: CDR1 SGHRS, CDR2 YFSETQ. CDR3 residues: CASSLRDLQETQYF. The CDR3 DNA reads as TGCGCCAGCAGCCTCCGGGACCTACAAGAGACCCAGTACTTC.

This clonotype was recorded a few times. This chain links TRBV6-2 or TRBV6-3 with TRBJ1-2, with 9 bases aligning to TRBD1. Trimming took 6 bases from V and 8 from J; bases not matched to a gene: 10. Germline V gene data show CDR1 as MNHEY and CDR2 as SVGEGT. CDR3 size: 14 residues. Here the CDR3 reads CASSLGTGPGGYTF. The CDR3 DNA follows: TGTGCCAGCAGCCTCGGGACAGGGCCTGGCGGCTACACCTTC.

This chain links TRBV28 with TRBJ2-1; maybe TRBD2 (6 bases). Germline-derived CDR1 and CDR2 are MDHEN and SYDVKM. With 8 bases removed from V and 7 bases from J, the gap between germline ends came to 12 bases. This CDR3 has 12 residues. CDR3 DNA: TGTGCCAGCGCAACTGGGAGGAATGAGCAGTTCTTC. Its translation: CASATGRNEQFF.

This clonotype has more than one count but fewer than ten. This chain uses TRBV6-5 with TRBJ1-2, with 9 bases lining up with TRBD1. The CDR3 runs 16 residues. The J segment lost 5 bases and the V segment lost 5 bases, leaving 12 bases of the junction unmatched. Per germline, CDR1 MNHEY and CDR2 SVGAGI. DNA of the CDR3: TGTGCCAGCAGTCCTCAGGCCGGGGACAGGGTATATGGCTACACCTTC. Its translation is CASSPQAGDRVYGYTF.

This clonotype has just a few counts. The chain uses TRBV27 and TRBJ1-2; D is ambiguous. CDR3 length: 14 amino acids. Germline V gives CDR1 MNHEY, CDR2 SMNVEV (reference sequence). V gave up 0 bases and J gave up 8 bases, with 13 bases separating them. CDR3 nucleotide sequence: TGTGCCAGCAGTTTATCATCAGGTTTCCTGGGCTACACCTTC. It yields the protein CASSLSSGFLGYTF.

The chain combines TRBV10-3 with TRBJ2-7; 10 bases align to TRBD1. The CDR3 length is 16 residues. Germline V gene data show CDR1 as ENHRY and CDR2 as SYGVKD. The ends lost 1 base at V and 3 bases at J; junction bases unmatched: 6. CDR3 sequence: CAISEYSGDRGYEQYF. CDR3 DNA sequence: TGTGCCATCAGTGAGTACAGCGGGGACAGGGGCTACGAGCAGTACTTC.

The chain recombines TRBV20-1 with TRBJ2-1; TRBD2 agrees at 10 bases. CDR3 size: 19 residues. With V trimmed by 0 bases and J by 4 bases, 15 bases remained unmatched. The germline CDR1 and CDR2 sequences are DFQATT and SNEGSKA (reference sequence). For the CDR3, the DNA is TGCAGTGCTAGAGATCTCGGTAGGCTAGCGGGAGTGTCATACAATGAGCAGTTCTTC. This translates into CSARDLGRLAGVSYNEQFF.

This clonotype was detected many times. The J gene is TRBJ2-1, the V gene TRBV20-1; 9 nucleotides align to TRBD2. Germline-derived CDR1 and CDR2 are DFQATT and SNEGSKA (reference sequence). J lost 3 bases, V lost 6 bases, and 15 bases had no gene match. CDR3 length: 17 amino acids. The CDR3 region has the DNA TGCAGTGCCATCTATCCAAGGACTAGCGATCTCTACAATGAGCAGTTCTTC. This sequence encodes CSAIYPRTSDLYNEQFF.

Only a few counts were recorded for this clonotype. This chain links TRBV12-3 or TRBV12-4 with TRBJ1-5, with a possible D match to TRBD1 (6 bases). CDR3 length: 13 residues. Between the trimmed V and J ends, which lost 5 bases and 9 bases, there was a span of 14 bases. Here the CDR3 DNA reads TGTGCCAGCAGTAACAGGGAGAATGGGCCCCAGCATTTT. Encoded protein: CASSNRENGPQHF.

This chain connects TRBV27 to TRBJ2-7; D is possibly TRBD2 (7 bases). The CDR3 consists of 15 residues. CDR1 and CDR2 from the germline V gene are MNHEY and SMNVEV (reference sequence). V gave up 8 bases and J gave up 2 bases, with 19 bases separating them. The DNA of the CDR3 is TGTGCCAGCCGGGGGGCGGGACGGGGAACCTACGAGCAGTACTTC. This gives the protein CASRGAGRGTYEQYF.

This chain joins TRBV20-1 and TRBJ2-5, with 14 bases aligning to TRBD2. The V segment lost 6 bases and the J segment 5 bases; nucleotides outside the gene matches: 2. This CDR3 region has 13 residues. CDR1 and CDR2 from the germline V gene are DFQATT and SNEGSKA (reference sequence). The CDR3 protein is CSAWTSGGETQYF. CDR3 nucleotides: TGCAGTGCCTGGACTAGCGGGGGGGAGACCCAGTACTTC.

The chain recombines TRBV12-3 or TRBV12-4 with TRBJ2-7, with TRBD2 matching over 12 bases. The CDR3 covers 15 residues. With 3 bases clipped from V and 2 bases from J, the junction kept 2 bases outside the gene matches. The DNA for the CDR3 is TGTGCCAGCAGTTTGTCTAGCGGGAGGGCCTACGAGCAGTACTTC. Protein sequence: CASSLSSGRAYEQYF.

The chain couples TRBV27 to TRBJ1-1, with TRBD1 identical over 7 bases. The trim removed 6 bases at V and 1 base at J, leaving 17 bases unmatched. This CDR3 spans 18 amino acids. Germline CDR1 reads MNHEY; CDR2 reads SMNVEV (reference sequence). In nucleotides, the CDR3 is TGTGCCAGCAGCCCTAAGGGGGGAACAGGGGACGGGAACACTGAAGCTTTCTTT. Its translation: CASSPKGGTGDGNTEAFF.

This clonotype came up a few times. The J gene is TRBJ2-5, the V gene TRBV5-1; D may correspond to TRBD1 or TRBD2 (5 bases each). V dropped 4 bases and J dropped 5 bases, with 18 bases sitting between them. The CDR3 extends over 15 amino acids. The germline V gene has CDR1 SGHRS and CDR2 YFSETQ. CDR3 amino acids: CASSAGTDLEETQYF. The CDR3 nucleotides are TGCGCCAGCAGCGCAGGGACCGACCTCGAGGAGACCCAGTACTTC. The entire variable domain, with the rest obtained from reference TRBV5-1 and TRBJ2-5, is as follows: KAGVTQTPRYLIKTRGQQVTLSCSPISGHRSVSWYQQTPGQGLQFLFEYFSETQRNKGNFPGRFSGRQFSNSRSEMNVSTLELGDSALYLCASSAGTDLEETQYFGPGTRLLVL.

This clonotype showed up just a few times. This chain connects TRBV7-8 to TRBJ2-1; D ambiguous. The CDR3 is made up of 10 amino acids. Germline values: CDR1 SGHVS, CDR2 FQNEAQ. Between the trimmed V and J ends, which lost 8 bases and 5 bases, there was a span of 4 bases. The CDR3 region has the DNA TGTGCCAGCGGTCACAATGAGCAGTTCTTC. This gives the protein CASGHNEQFF.

Many counts were recorded for this clonotype. The rearrangement joins TRBV5-1 to TRBJ2-1; 9 nucleotides agree with TRBD1. The V gene's germline CDR1 is SGHRS and CDR2 YFSETQ. The CDR3 totals 14 residues. V lost 5 bases, J lost 6 bases, and 6 bases stayed unmatched. This CDR3 reads CASRSTGGSNEQFF. For the CDR3, the DNA is TGCGCCAGCAGGTCGACAGGGGGGTCCAATGAGCAGTTCTTC.

V gene TRBV5-1 combines with J gene TRBJ1-2, with D tentatively TRBD1 (5 bases). This CDR3 comprises 14 residues. V was pared by 2 bases and J by 6 bases, with 14 bases between. Germline V lookup: CDR1 SGHRS, CDR2 YFSETQ. The CDR3 reads CASSFQGLPDGYTF. CDR3 coding DNA: TGCGCCAGCAGCTTCCAGGGACTCCCGGATGGCTACACCTTC. Combining the CDR3 with reference TRBV5-1 and TRBJ1-2 gives the whole variable domain KAGVTQTPRYLIKTRGQQVTLSCSPISGHRSVSWYQQTPGQGLQFLFEYFSETQRNKGNFPGRFSGRQFSNSRSEMNVSTLELGDSALYLCASSFQGLPDGYTFGSGTRLTVV.

The V gene is TRBV24-1, the J gene TRBJ2-2; TRBD2 aligns across 11 bases. Germline CDR1 is KGHDR and CDR2 is SFDVKD. CDR3 length: 17 residues. Losses at the gene ends were 4 bases for V and 9 bases for J; bases not matched to a gene: 12. The CDR3 here is CATSDWGTSGMPRELFF. The CDR3 DNA follows: TGTGCCACCAGTGACTGGGGGACTAGCGGTATGCCAAGGGAGCTGTTTTTT.

This clonotype was counted a few times. This rearrangement joins TRBV7-2 to TRBJ2-5; D is unclear. Germline V gene data show CDR1 as SGHTA and CDR2 as FQGNSA. V dropped 3 bases and J dropped 5 bases, with 13 bases sitting between them. This CDR3 contains 14 residues. The DNA of the CDR3 is TGTGCCAGCAGCTTGGGCCTTAGCATGGAGACCCAGTACTTC. Its translation is CASSLGLSMETQYF.

This chain uses TRBV12-3 or TRBV12-4 with TRBJ2-7; the D gene is possibly TRBD2 (6 bases). This CDR3 spans 16 amino acids. V was cut by 4 bases and J by 7 bases, with 23 bases left in between. The CDR3 loop is CASSYVGGSAPGEQYF. CDR3 sequence (DNA): TGTGCCAGCAGTTATGTCGGGGGTAGCGCCCCGGGGGAGCAGTACTTC.